This TCR beta chain stems from a study of shared clonotypes between healthy human individuals. The investigators split CD4+ cells into a CD45RA+ naive subset and a CD45RA-negative memory subset. Source study methods: In the immunoSEQ data, sequences were junction-only and lacked quality scores, so filtering differed. TCRdb keeps only in-frame clones here, not all; method: immunoSEQ multiplex PCR. D and trimming were read from the DNA, whereas the V and J calls and clone size are those reported in that table. The sample lists approximately 2.5 million clones; over 85% were seen once. CDR1 is MNHEY and CDR2 is SMNVEV in the germline V gene (reference sequence). The CDR3 contains 13 residues. After removal of 5 bases from V and 15 bases from J, the junction contained 13 bases not matched to a gene. Study conclusions and caveats: Clonotype sharing among donors, it was expected, would be affected by sequencing depth.

As concerns this clone: Its specificity is not known.

Sequencing used naive CD4+ T cells from PBMCs. Subset meaning: CD45RA+ positively selected. The receptor comes from a man aged 18 to 29 in good health. Some clones in this sample may be carry-over from other donors' samples. This chain uses TRBV27 with TRBJ2-1, with 7 bases fitting TRBD1. DNA of the CDR3: TGTGCCAGCAGTCAGACCGTGACAGGGCAGTGGTTCTTC. The encoded protein is CASSQTVTGQWFF.